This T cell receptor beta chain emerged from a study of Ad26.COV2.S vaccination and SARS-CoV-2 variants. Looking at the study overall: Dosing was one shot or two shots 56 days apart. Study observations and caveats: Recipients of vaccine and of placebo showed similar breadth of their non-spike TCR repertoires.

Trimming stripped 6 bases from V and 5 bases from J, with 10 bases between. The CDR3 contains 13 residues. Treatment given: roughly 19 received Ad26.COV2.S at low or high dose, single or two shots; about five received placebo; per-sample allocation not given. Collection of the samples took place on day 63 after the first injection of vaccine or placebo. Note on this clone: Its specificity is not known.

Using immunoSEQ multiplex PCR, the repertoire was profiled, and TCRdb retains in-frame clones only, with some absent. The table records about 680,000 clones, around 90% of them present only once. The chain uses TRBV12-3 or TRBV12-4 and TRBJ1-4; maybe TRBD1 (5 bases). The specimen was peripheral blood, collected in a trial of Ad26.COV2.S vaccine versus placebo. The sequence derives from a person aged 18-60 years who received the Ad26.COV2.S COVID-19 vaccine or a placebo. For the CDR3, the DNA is TGTGCCAGCAGGGAGGGACGCAATGAAAAACTGTTTTTT. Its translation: CASREGRNEKLFF.